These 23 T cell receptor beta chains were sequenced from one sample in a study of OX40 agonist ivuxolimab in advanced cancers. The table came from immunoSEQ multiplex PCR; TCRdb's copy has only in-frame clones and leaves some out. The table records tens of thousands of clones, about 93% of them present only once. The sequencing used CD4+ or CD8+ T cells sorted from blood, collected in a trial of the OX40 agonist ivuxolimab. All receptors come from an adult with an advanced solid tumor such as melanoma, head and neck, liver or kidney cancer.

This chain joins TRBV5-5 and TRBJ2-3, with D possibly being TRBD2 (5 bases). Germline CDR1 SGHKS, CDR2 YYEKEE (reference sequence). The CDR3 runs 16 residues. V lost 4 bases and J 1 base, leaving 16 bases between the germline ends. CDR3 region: CASSRVKGSGTDTQYF. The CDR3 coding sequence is TGTGCCAGCAGCCGCGTGAAGGGTAGCGGCACAGATACGCAGTATTTT.

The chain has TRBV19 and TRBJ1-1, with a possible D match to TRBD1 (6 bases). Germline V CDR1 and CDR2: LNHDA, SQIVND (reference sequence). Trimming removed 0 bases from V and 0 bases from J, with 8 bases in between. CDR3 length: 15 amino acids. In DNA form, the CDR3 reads TGTGCCAGTAGTATAGATGAGGGGGTGAACACTGAAGCTTTCTTT. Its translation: CASSIDEGVNTEAFF.

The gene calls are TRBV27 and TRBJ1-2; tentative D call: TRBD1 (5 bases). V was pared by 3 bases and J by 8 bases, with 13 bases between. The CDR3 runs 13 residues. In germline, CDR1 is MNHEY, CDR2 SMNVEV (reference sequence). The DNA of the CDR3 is TGTGCCAGCAGTTTGGATGGGGACGGCGGCTACACCTTC. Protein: CASSLDGDGGYTF.

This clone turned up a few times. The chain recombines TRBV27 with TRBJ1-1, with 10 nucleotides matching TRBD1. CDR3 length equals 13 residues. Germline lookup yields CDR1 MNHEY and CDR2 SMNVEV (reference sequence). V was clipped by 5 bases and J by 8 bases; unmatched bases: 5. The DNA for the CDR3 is TGTGCCAGCAGTCCCGGACAGGGGGGCGAAGCTTTCTTT. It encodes CASSPGQGGEAFF.

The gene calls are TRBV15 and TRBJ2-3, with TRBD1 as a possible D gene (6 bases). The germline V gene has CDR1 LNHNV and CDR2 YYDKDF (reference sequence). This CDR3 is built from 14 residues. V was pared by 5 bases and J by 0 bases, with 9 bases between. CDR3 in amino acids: CATSGDTSTDTQYF. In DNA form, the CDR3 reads TGTGCCACCAGCGGGGACACCAGCACAGATACGCAGTATTTT.

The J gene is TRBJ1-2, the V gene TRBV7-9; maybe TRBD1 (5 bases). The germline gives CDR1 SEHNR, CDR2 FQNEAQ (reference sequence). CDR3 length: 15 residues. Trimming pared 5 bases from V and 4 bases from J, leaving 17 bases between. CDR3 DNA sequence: TGTGCCAGCAGCGGTATGGGGGGAACCCTCTATGGCTACACCTTC. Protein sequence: CASSGMGGTLYGYTF.

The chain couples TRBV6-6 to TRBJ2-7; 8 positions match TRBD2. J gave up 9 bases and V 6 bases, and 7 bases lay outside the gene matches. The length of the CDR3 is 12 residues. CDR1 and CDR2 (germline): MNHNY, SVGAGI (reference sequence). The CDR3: CASSPGGTVQYF. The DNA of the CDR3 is TGTGCCAGCAGCCCGGGGGGGACCGTGCAGTACTTC.

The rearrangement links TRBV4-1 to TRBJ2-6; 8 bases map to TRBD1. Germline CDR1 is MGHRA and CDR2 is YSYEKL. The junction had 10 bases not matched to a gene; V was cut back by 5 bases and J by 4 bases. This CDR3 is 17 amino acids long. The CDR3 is CASSEGTGPPGANVLTF. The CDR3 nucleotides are TGCGCCAGCAGCGAGGGGACAGGCCCCCCAGGGGCCAACGTCCTGACTTTC.

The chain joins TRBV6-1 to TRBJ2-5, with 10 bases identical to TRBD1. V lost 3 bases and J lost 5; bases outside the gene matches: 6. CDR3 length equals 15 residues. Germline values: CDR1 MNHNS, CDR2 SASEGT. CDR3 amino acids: CASSDWDRGQETQYF. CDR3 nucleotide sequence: TGTGCCAGCAGTGATTGGGACAGGGGACAGGAGACCCAGTACTTC.

Written as DNA, the CDR3 is TGTGCCAGCAGCTTAGAGGACAGCATGAACACTGAAGCTTTCTTT. This codes for CASSLEDSMNTEAFF. The rearrangement joins TRBV7-2 to TRBJ1-1, with D perhaps matching TRBD1 (6 bases). CDR3 length: 15 residues. Germline V gives CDR1 SGHTA, CDR2 FQGNSA. The V and J ends lost 1 base and 0 bases respectively, with 9 bases between them.

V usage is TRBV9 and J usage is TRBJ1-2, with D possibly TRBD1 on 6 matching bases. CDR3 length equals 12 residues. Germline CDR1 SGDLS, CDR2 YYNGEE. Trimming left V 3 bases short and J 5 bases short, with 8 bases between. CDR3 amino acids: CASSEDRYGYTF. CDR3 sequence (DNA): TGTGCCAGCAGCGAGGACAGATATGGCTACACCTTC. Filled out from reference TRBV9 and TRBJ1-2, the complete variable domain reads DSGVTQTPKHLITATGQRVTLRCSPRSGDLSVYWYQQSLDQGLQFLIQYYNGEERAKGNILERFSAQQFPDLHSELNLSSLELGDSALYFCASSEDRYGYTFGSGTRLTVV.

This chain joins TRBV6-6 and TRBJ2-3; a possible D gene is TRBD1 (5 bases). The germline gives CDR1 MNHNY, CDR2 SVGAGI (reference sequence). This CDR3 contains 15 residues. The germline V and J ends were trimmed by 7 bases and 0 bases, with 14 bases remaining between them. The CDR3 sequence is CASTETASSTDTQYF. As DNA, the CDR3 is TGTGCCAGCACAGAGACAGCCTCTAGCACAGATACGCAGTATTTT.

The CDR3: CASSVGSGSGNTIYF. CDR3 coding DNA: TGTGCCAGCAGCGTAGGATCAGGCTCTGGAAACACCATATATTTT. This sequence joins TRBV9 and TRBJ1-3; D call uncertain. Per the germline V gene, CDR1 is SGDLS and CDR2 is YYNGEE. V dropped 0 bases and J dropped 0 bases, with 7 bases sitting between them. The CDR3 length is 15 residues.

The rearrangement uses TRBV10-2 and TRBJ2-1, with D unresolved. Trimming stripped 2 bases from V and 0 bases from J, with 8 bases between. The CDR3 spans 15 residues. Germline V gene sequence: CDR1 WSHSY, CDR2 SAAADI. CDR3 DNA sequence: TGCGCCAGCAGTGAGGACGTGAGCTCCTACAATGAGCAGTTCTTC. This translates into CASSEDVSSYNEQFF.

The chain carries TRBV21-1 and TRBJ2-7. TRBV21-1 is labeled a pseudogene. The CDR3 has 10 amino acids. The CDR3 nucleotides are TGTGCCCCCCCCGGATACGAGCAGTACTTC. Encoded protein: CAPPGYEQYF.

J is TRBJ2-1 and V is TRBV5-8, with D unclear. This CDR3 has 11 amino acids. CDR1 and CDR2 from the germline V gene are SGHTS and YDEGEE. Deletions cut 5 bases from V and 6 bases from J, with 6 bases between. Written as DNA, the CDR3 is TGTGCCAGCAGTTCCGCCAATGAGCAGTTCTTC. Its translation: CASSSANEQFF.

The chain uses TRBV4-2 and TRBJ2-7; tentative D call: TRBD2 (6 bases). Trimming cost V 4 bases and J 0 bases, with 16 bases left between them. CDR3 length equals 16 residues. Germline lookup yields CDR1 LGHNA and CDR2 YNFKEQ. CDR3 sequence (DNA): TGTGCCAGCAGCCCAGAAGGGGTAGCGGCCTCCTACGAGCAGTACTTC. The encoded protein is CASSPEGVAASYEQYF.

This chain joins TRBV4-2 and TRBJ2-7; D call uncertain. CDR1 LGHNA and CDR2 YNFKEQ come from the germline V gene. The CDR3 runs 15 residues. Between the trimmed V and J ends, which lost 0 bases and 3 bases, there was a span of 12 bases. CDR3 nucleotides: TGTGCCAGCAGCCAAGATAACTCCGCATTCTACGAGCAGTACTTC. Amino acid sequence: CASSQDNSAFYEQYF.

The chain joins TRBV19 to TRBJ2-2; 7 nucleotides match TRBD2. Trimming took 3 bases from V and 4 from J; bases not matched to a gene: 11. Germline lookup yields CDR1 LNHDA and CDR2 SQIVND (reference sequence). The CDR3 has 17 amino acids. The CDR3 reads CASSIPPQRGGTGELFF. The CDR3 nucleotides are TGTGCCAGTAGTATCCCGCCCCAGCGGGGCGGCACCGGGGAGCTGTTTTTT.

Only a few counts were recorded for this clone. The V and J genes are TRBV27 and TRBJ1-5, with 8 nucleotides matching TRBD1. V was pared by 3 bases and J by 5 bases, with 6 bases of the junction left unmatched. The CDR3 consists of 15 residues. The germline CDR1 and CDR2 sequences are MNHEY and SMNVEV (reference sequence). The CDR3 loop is CASSFTGGSYQPQHF. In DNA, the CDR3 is TGTGCCAGCAGTTTTACAGGGGGAAGCTATCAGCCCCAGCATTTT.

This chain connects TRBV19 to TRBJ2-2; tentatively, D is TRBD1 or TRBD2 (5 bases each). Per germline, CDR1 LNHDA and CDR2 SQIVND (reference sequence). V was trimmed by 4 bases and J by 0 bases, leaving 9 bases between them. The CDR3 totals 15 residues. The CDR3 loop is CASSRGRANTGELFF. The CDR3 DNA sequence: TGTGCCAGTAGTAGGGGACGGGCGAACACCGGGGAGCTGTTTTTT.

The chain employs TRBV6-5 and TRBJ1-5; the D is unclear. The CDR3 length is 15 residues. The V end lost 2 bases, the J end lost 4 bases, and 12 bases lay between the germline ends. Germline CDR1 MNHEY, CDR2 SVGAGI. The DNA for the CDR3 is TGTGCCAGCAGTTACGAGGGAGGAGGGAATCAGCCCCAGCATTTT. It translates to CASSYEGGGNQPQHF.

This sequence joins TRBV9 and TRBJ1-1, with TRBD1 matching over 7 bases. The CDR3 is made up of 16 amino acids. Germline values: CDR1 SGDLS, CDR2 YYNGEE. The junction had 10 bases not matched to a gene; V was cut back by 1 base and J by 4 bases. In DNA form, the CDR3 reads TGTGCCAGCAGCGTACCGACAGGGAGTCGGGTCACTGAAGCTTTCTTT. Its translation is CASSVPTGSRVTEAFF.